A single sample is the source of the 13 T cell receptor beta chains below, sequenced in a study. MiXCR was run by TCRdb on the RT-PCR reads, yielding one entry per CDR3 protein. The sample carries around 700,000 distinct CDR3 sequences, more than 13% recorded once. Sequencing used memory CD4+ T cells from blood. These TCRs come from a female donor in good health, serving as a healthy control.

This chain links TRBV3-1 with TRBJ1-1; 7 nucleotides align to TRBD1. Trimming at V came to 3 bases and at J to 3 bases, leaving 4 bases not matched to a gene. CDR1 is LGHDT, CDR2 YNNKEL, per germline (reference sequence). The CDR3 spans 14 residues. In nucleotides, the CDR3 is TGTGCCAGCAGCCAGACAGGGATCTACACTGAAGCTTTCTTT. Its protein is CASSQTGIYTEAFF.

V and J are TRBV6-1 and TRBJ2-7; 8 nucleotides match TRBD1. Unmatched junction bases numbered 8, after V lost 5 bases and J lost 5 bases. Per germline, CDR1 MNHNS and CDR2 SASEGT. This CDR3 comprises 14 residues. Here the CDR3 DNA reads TGTGCCAGCAGTCCCGGGACAGGTTTCAACGAGCAGTACTTC. This gives the protein CASSPGTGFNEQYF.

This chain links TRBV5-4 with TRBJ2-1; weak D call: TRBD2 (5 bases). V dropped 0 bases and J dropped 1 base, with 11 bases sitting between them. CDR3 length: 16 amino acids. The germline gives CDR1 SGHNT, CDR2 YYREEE (reference sequence). The CDR3 bases are TGTGCCAGCAGCTTGGAACCCGGGGATTCCTACAATGAGCAGTTCTTC. It is translated as CASSLEPGDSYNEQFF.

The chain has TRBV6-2 or TRBV6-3 and TRBJ2-3; D gene ambiguous. Germline values: CDR1 MNHEY, CDR2 SVGEGT. Trimming took 6 bases from V and 5 from J, leaving 9 bases between them. The CDR3 covers 12 residues. The CDR3 DNA sequence: TGTGCCAGCAGCACCAGAGAAGATACGCAGTATTTT. Translated: CASSTREDTQYF.

The chain recombines TRBV5-1 with TRBJ1-1; 7 bases fit TRBD1. Trimming at V came to 4 bases and at J to 2 bases, leaving 11 bases not matched to a gene. This CDR3 has 16 residues. Germline-derived CDR1 and CDR2 are SGHRS and YFSETQ. The CDR3 protein is CASSAGQSSGNTEAFF. The CDR3 bases are TGCGCCAGCAGCGCGGGACAGAGCTCTGGAAACACTGAAGCTTTCTTT.

This clonotype was seen ten or more times. This chain uses TRBV24-1 with TRBJ2-7, with 7 bases lining up with TRBD1. The germline CDR1 and CDR2 sequences are KGHDR and SFDVKD. The CDR3 covers 15 residues. Trimming took 3 bases from V and 0 from J; bases not matched to a gene: 4. As DNA, the CDR3 is TGTGCCACCAGTGATCCCGGGACAGCCTCCTACGAGCAGTACTTC. Amino acid sequence: CATSDPGTASYEQYF.

This clonotype appeared a few times. The chain couples TRBV20-1 to TRBJ1-1; D remains unclear. V lost 7 bases and J 5 bases, leaving 17 bases between the germline ends. CDR1 and CDR2 from the germline V gene are DFQATT and SNEGSKA (reference sequence). This CDR3 has 13 residues. CDR3 sequence: CSGVRRVRTEAFF. Written as DNA, the CDR3 is TGCAGTGGAGTCAGGAGGGTAAGGACTGAAGCTTTCTTT.

Many counts were recorded for this clonotype. The chain links TRBV20-1 to TRBJ2-7, with D possibly being TRBD2 (6 bases). V was cut by 6 bases and J by 4 bases, with 22 bases left in between. Germline CDR1 DFQATT, CDR2 SNEGSKA (reference sequence). CDR3 size: 15 residues. The CDR3 here is CSAYKPGLPLYEQYF. CDR3 bases: TGCAGTGCATACAAACCGGGACTCCCGCTTTACGAGCAGTACTTC.

This clonotype was observed a handful of times. The chain has TRBV30 and TRBJ2-1; 12 nucleotides align to TRBD2. Looked up from germline, CDR1 is GTSNPN and CDR2 is SVGIG (reference sequence). This CDR3 comprises 14 residues. V shed 3 bases and J 4 bases; nucleotides not matched to a gene: 1. The CDR3 DNA is TGTGCCTGGAGCGGACTAGCGGGATACAATGAGCAGTTCTTC. Encoded protein: CAWSGLAGYNEQFF.

The rearrangement uses TRBV5-4 and TRBJ1-2; 9 bases fit TRBD1. With V trimmed by 4 bases and J by 8 bases, 12 bases remained unmatched. The CDR3 is made up of 15 amino acids. Germline V CDR1 and CDR2: SGHNT, YYREEE (reference sequence). The CDR3 sequence is CASSPLGQGTGGYTF. CDR3 nucleotides: TGTGCCAGCAGCCCCCTAGGACAGGGGACGGGAGGCTACACCTTC.

The V and J genes are TRBV20-1 and TRBJ1-1; 7 positions agree with TRBD1. CDR1 DFQATT and CDR2 SNEGSKA come from the germline V gene (reference sequence). This CDR3 is 15 amino acids long. Trimming cost V 6 bases and J 8 bases; bases outside gene matches: 18. In nucleotides, the CDR3 is TGCAGTGCAAGGGGGCCGACTACCCCCACTGGGGAAGCTTTCTTT. It yields the protein CSARGPTTPTGEAFF.

This clonotype showed up many times. The gene calls are TRBV3-1 and TRBJ2-5; 14 nucleotides agree with TRBD2. J gave up 0 bases and V 3 bases, and 6 bases lay outside the gene matches. Germline V gene lookup returns CDR1 LGHDT and CDR2 YNNKEL (reference sequence). The CDR3 length is 18 residues. In nucleotides, the CDR3 is TGTGCCAGCAGCCACCCGAGGACTAGCGGGGGGTACCAAGAGACCCAGTACTTC. This sequence encodes CASSHPRTSGGYQETQYF.

The V and J genes are TRBV6-2 or TRBV6-3 and TRBJ2-7, with D possibly TRBD2 on 5 matching bases. V was shortened by 0 bases and J by 5 bases, with 14 bases between the two germline ends. The CDR3 is 15 residues long. CDR1 and CDR2 (germline): MNHEY, SVGEGT. The CDR3 here is CASSYSDSIWNEQYF. In DNA form, the CDR3 reads TGTGCCAGCAGTTACTCGGACTCTATCTGGAACGAGCAGTACTTC.